What follows are 26 T cell receptor beta chains derived from one specimen sequenced in a study of cytomegalovirus exposure and HLA in healthy donors. PCR employed 60 Vbeta and 13 Jbeta primers. The protocol was immunoSEQ multiplex PCR, while the TCRdb copy is restricted to in-frame clones and leaves out a portion. The sample totals about 160,000 clones. Sequenced material: PBMCs. The receptors come from a woman aged 55-69 years in good health and CMV-seronegative.

The chain carries TRBV18 and TRBJ2-6; 9 bases line up with TRBD1. CDR1 is KGHSH and CDR2 is LQKENI in the germline V gene. The CDR3 is 17 amino acids. V gave up 2 bases and J gave up 3 bases; unmatched junction bases: 5. The CDR3 DNA is TGTGCCAGCTCACCAACAGGGGGCGCAAGTGGGGCCAACGTCCTGACTTTC. Encoded protein: CASSPTGGASGANVLTF. The complete variable domain, with remaining parts taken from reference TRBV18 and TRBJ2-6, reads NAGVMQNPRHLVRRRGQEARLRCSPMKGHSHVYWYRQLPEEGLKFMVYLQKENIIDESGMPKERFSAEFPKEGPSILRIQQVVRGDSAAYFCASSPTGGASGANVLTFGAGSRLTVL.

The chain is built from TRBV5-1 and TRBJ2-5; 7 bases are a match to TRBD2. Germline CDR1 and CDR2: SGHRS and YFSETQ. V gave up 3 bases and J gave up 4 bases; unmatched junction bases: 6. The CDR3 has 14 residues. This chain's CDR3 is CASSSGLVGETQYF. The CDR3 coding sequence is TGCGCCAGCAGCTCCGGACTAGTGGGAGAGACCCAGTACTTC.

V usage is TRBV7-9 and J usage is TRBJ2-4, with 8 bases fitting TRBD1. Losses at the gene ends were 2 bases for V and 5 bases for J; bases not matched to a gene: 5. The CDR3 length is 15 residues. Germline V gene lookup returns CDR1 SEHNR and CDR2 FQNEAQ (reference sequence). The CDR3 nucleotides are TGTGCCAGCAGCTTAAGGACAGGGAACCAAAACATTCAGTACTTC. This sequence encodes CASSLRTGNQNIQYF. The entire variable domain, with the rest obtained from reference TRBV7-9 and TRBJ2-4, is as follows: DTGVSQNPRHKITKRGQNVTFRCDPISEHNRLYWYRQTLGQGPEFLTYFQNEAQLEKSRLLSDRFSAERPKGSFSTLEIQRTEQGDSAMYLCASSLRTGNQNIQYFGAGTRLSVL.

The rearrangement links TRBV27 to TRBJ1-2; 9 positions match TRBD1. CDR1 and CDR2 (germline): MNHEY, SMNVEV (reference sequence). The V gene end was trimmed by 5 bases and the J gene end by 4 bases; junction bases not matched to a gene: 8. This CDR3 is 15 amino acids long. The CDR3 is CASSIRRDRVYGYTF. The CDR3 bases are TGTGCCAGCAGTATCCGCCGGGACAGGGTCTATGGCTACACCTTC.

The chain employs TRBV19 and TRBJ2-5; 9 bases match TRBD1. Germline V CDR1 and CDR2: LNHDA, SQIVND (reference sequence). The CDR3 runs to 17 residues. V lost 5 bases and J lost 2; bases outside the gene matches: 12. The CDR3 nucleotides read TGTGCCAGTAGTCGGCCAACGACAGGGGGGATACAAGAGACCCAGTACTTC. Translation gives CASSRPTTGGIQETQYF.

The CDR3 sequence: CASSQDLGESAGTEAFF. The CDR3 bases are TGTGCCAGCAGCCAAGATCTGGGGGAGAGCGCGGGAACTGAAGCTTTCTTT. The chain combines TRBV4-2 with TRBJ1-1; maybe TRBD1 (5 bases). Looked up from germline, CDR1 is LGHNA and CDR2 is YNFKEQ. This CDR3 contains 17 residues. V lost 0 bases and J 5 bases, leaving 19 bases between the germline ends.

The chain has TRBV14 and TRBJ2-7; 7 bases are shared with TRBD1. V shed 2 bases and J 5 bases; nucleotides not matched to a gene: 9. Germline CDR1 SGHDN, CDR2 FVKESK. The CDR3 is 15 residues long. The DNA for the CDR3 is TGTGCCAGCAGCCAAACAGGGGTGCGCATCCACGAGCAGTACTTC. The encoded protein is CASSQTGVRIHEQYF.

The chain links TRBV7-2 to TRBJ1-1; no clear D. Germline V gene sequence: CDR1 SGHTA, CDR2 FQGNSA. The CDR3 is 13 residues long. V was cut by 7 bases and J by 2 bases, with 11 bases left in between. CDR3 sequence reads: CASTYGPNTEAFF. As DNA, the CDR3 is TGTGCCAGCACCTATGGGCCCAACACTGAAGCTTTCTTT.

Written as DNA, the CDR3 is TGTGCCAGCAGCCAGGGGGTGAACACTGAAGCTTTCTTT. It yields the protein CASSQGVNTEAFF. The rearrangement links TRBV7-6 to TRBJ1-1, with 7 nucleotides matching TRBD1. V gave up 5 bases and J gave up 0 bases; unmatched junction bases: 0. From germline, CDR1 is SGHVS and CDR2 FNYEAQ. The CDR3 is made up of 13 amino acids.

The V call is TRBV5-1, the J call TRBJ2-3; 7 nucleotides agree with TRBD2. V lost 4 bases, J lost 5 bases, and 10 bases stayed unmatched. The CDR3 contains 15 residues. Germline V lookup: CDR1 SGHRS, CDR2 YFSETQ. In nucleotides, the CDR3 is TGCGCCAGCAGCCCGCAGCCGGGAGGTGAAGATACGCAGTATTTT. Amino acid sequence: CASSPQPGGEDTQYF.

The chain carries TRBV27 and TRBJ2-2; D may be TRBD1 (5 bases). V lost 1 base, J lost 1 base, and 13 bases lay in between. This CDR3 is 17 amino acids long. Germline CDR1 MNHEY, CDR2 SMNVEV (reference sequence). CDR3 loop: CASSLFGQGMNTGELFF. In nucleotides, the CDR3 is TGTGCCAGCAGTTTATTCGGGCAGGGAATGAACACCGGGGAGCTGTTTTTT.

The rearrangement uses TRBV11-2 and TRBJ2-1; no clear D gene. V shed 0 bases and J shed 0 bases, with 6 bases lying between them. CDR3 length: 15 amino acids. CDR1 is SGHAT and CDR2 is FQNNGV in the germline V gene. CDR3 in amino acids: CASSLDPGSYNEQFF. CDR3 sequence (DNA): TGTGCCAGCAGCTTAGACCCAGGCTCCTACAATGAGCAGTTCTTC.

The J gene is TRBJ1-4, the V gene TRBV7-9; 8 bases are a match to TRBD1. Germline V gives CDR1 SEHNR, CDR2 FQNEAQ (reference sequence). The CDR3 runs 14 residues. The V segment lost 5 bases and the J segment 4 bases; nucleotides outside the gene matches: 3. This CDR3 reads CASSQQGVNEKLFF. The DNA for the CDR3 is TGTGCCAGCAGCCAACAGGGGGTTAATGAAAAACTGTTTTTT.

The chain is built from TRBV6-5 and TRBJ1-1; 7 bases match TRBD1. The J segment lost 2 bases and the V segment lost 5 bases, leaving 8 bases of the junction unmatched. The CDR3 extends over 15 amino acids. The V gene's germline CDR1 is MNHEY and CDR2 SVGAGI. Here the CDR3 DNA reads TGTGCCAGCAGTACCTATCGACAGGGTAACACTGAAGCTTTCTTT. Translating gives CASSTYRQGNTEAFF.

The rearrangement joins TRBV14 to TRBJ1-1; D is possibly TRBD1 (6 bases). The CDR3 runs to 15 residues. Germline loops: CDR1 SGHDN, CDR2 FVKESK. Trimming removed 4 bases from V and 3 bases from J, with 15 bases in between. The CDR3 region is CASSPAGAYYTEAFF. CDR3 coding DNA: TGTGCCAGCAGCCCTGCAGGGGCGTACTACACTGAAGCTTTCTTT. The entire variable domain, with the rest obtained from reference TRBV14 and TRBJ1-1, is as follows: EAGVTQFPSHSVIEKGQTVTLRCDPISGHDNLYWYRRVMGKEIKFLLHFVKESKQDESGMPNNRFLAERTGGTYSTLKVQPAELEDSGVYFCASSPAGAYYTEAFFGQGTRLTVV.

The V call is TRBV6-6, the J call TRBJ1-1, with D unclear. The CDR3 totals 13 residues. V was trimmed by 11 bases and J by 3 bases, leaving 16 bases between them. CDR1 MNHNY and CDR2 SVGAGI come from the germline V gene (reference sequence). The DNA for the CDR3 is TGTGCCGCATACAAGACCGGGGACACTGAAGCTTTCTTT. As protein: CAAYKTGDTEAFF.

The chain uses TRBV10-1 and TRBJ1-1; 8 nucleotides align to TRBD1. The CDR3 loop spans 16 amino acids. Germline V CDR1 and CDR2: WNHNN, SYGVQD (reference sequence). V shed 0 bases and J 4 bases; nucleotides not matched to a gene: 7. The DNA of the CDR3 is TGCGCCAGCAGTGAGTCGTCGGACAGGGACGGCACTGAAGCTTTCTTT. This gives the protein CASSESSDRDGTEAFF.

J is TRBJ1-5 and V is TRBV10-3, with 8 nucleotides matching TRBD1. Germline V gene data show CDR1 as ENHRY and CDR2 as SYGVKD. J was trimmed by 4 bases and V by 8 bases; bases with no gene match: 4. The CDR3 is 13 residues long. This CDR3 reads CAIGGQENQPQHF. The CDR3 coding sequence is TGTGCCATCGGGGGACAGGAGAATCAGCCCCAGCATTTT.

The chain is built from TRBV9 and TRBJ1-3, with D possibly being TRBD1 (6 bases). Germline lookup yields CDR1 SGDLS and CDR2 YYNGEE. Trimming took off 0 bases at V and 1 base at J, with 17 bases between the two ends. CDR3 length: 18 amino acids. CDR3 nucleotides: TGTGCCAGCAGCGTAGACGTTGGGGGCGCTATTTCTGGAAACACCATATATTTT. Translation gives CASSVDVGGAISGNTIYF.

V is TRBV7-3 and J is TRBJ2-1, with 10 positions matching TRBD2. The ends lost 4 bases at V and 2 bases at J; junction bases unmatched: 5. The CDR3 runs 16 residues. Per germline, CDR1 SGHTA and CDR2 FQGTGA. Here the CDR3 reads CASSSSGSLPYNEQFF. As DNA, the CDR3 is TGTGCCAGCAGCTCTAGCGGGAGTCTCCCCTACAATGAGCAGTTCTTC.

The chain uses TRBV6-5 and TRBJ2-7; a possible D gene is TRBD2 (6 bases). V was cut by 6 bases and J by 3 bases, with 15 bases left in between. The CDR3 is 14 amino acids. Germline assignment: CDR1 MNHEY and CDR2 SVGAGI. The CDR3 coding sequence is TGTGCCAGCAGGATGGACTATGGCGTCTACGAGCAGTACTTC. It specifies CASRMDYGVYEQYF.

The gene calls are TRBV5-4 and TRBJ1-4; D remains ambiguous. In germline, CDR1 is SGHNT, CDR2 YYREEE (reference sequence). V lost 0 bases, J lost 1 base, and 7 bases lay in between. The CDR3 is 15 amino acids. The CDR3 region has the DNA TGTGCCAGCAGCTTGGCGCGGGGAACTAATGAAAAACTGTTTTTT. Translating gives CASSLARGTNEKLFF.

The chain couples TRBV29-1 to TRBJ1-3, with TRBD1 as a possible D gene (5 bases). Germline CDR1 and CDR2: SQVTM and ANQGSEA. V dropped 4 bases and J dropped 4 bases, with 8 bases sitting between them. CDR3 length: 12 residues. The CDR3 nucleotides read TGCAGCGTTGCAGGGTACGGAAACACCATATATTTT. Its translation: CSVAGYGNTIYF.

The chain employs TRBV5-6 and TRBJ1-1, with 8 bases that match TRBD1. Germline V gives CDR1 SGHDT, CDR2 YYEEEE. Germline trimming cut 3 bases from V and 6 bases from J; bases unmatched to any gene: 7. The CDR3 extends over 14 amino acids. This chain's CDR3 is CASSWSGGVAEAFF. The CDR3 DNA reads TGTGCCAGCAGCTGGTCAGGGGGCGTCGCTGAAGCTTTCTTT.

The V and J genes are TRBV7-9 and TRBJ1-2, with a weak D call TRBD1 (5 bases). The CDR3 runs to 16 residues. V lost 1 base and J lost 0, with 12 bases in between. Germline V CDR1 and CDR2: SEHNR, FQNEAQ (reference sequence). The CDR3 loop reads CASSLGLGTANYGYTF. CDR3 DNA sequence: TGTGCCAGCAGCTTAGGTCTCGGGACTGCTAACTATGGCTACACCTTC.

The rearrangement joins TRBV10-3 to TRBJ2-3; TRBD2 matches at 9 bases. Unmatched junction bases numbered 2, after V lost 3 bases and J lost 1 base. The CDR3 runs to 15 residues. Germline V gene sequence: CDR1 ENHRY, CDR2 SYGVKD. In DNA form, the CDR3 reads TGTGCCATCAGTGAACTAGCGGGCGGCACAGATACGCAGTATTTT. It translates to CAISELAGGTDTQYF.